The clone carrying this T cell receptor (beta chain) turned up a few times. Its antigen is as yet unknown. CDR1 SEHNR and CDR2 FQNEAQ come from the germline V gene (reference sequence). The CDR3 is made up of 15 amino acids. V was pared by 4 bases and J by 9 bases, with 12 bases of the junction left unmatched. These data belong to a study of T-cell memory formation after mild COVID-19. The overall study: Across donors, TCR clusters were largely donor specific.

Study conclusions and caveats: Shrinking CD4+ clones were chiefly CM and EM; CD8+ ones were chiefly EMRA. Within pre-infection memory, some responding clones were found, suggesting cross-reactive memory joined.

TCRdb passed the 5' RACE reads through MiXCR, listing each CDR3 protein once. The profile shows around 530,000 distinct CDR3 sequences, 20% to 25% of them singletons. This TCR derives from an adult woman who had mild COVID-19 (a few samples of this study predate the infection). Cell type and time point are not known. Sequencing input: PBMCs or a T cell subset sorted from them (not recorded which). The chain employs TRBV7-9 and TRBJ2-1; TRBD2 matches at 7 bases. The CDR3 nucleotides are TGTGCCAGCAGCTGGGGGGGATACGGGACGGGTGAGCAGTTCTTC. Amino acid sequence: CASSWGGYGTGEQFF. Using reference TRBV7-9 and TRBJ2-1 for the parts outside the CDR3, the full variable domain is DTGVSQNPRHKITKRGQNVTFRCDPISEHNRLYWYRQTLGQGPEFLTYFQNEAQLEKSRLLSDRFSAERPKGSFSTLEIQRTEQGDSAMYLCASSWGGYGTGEQFFGPGTRLTVL.